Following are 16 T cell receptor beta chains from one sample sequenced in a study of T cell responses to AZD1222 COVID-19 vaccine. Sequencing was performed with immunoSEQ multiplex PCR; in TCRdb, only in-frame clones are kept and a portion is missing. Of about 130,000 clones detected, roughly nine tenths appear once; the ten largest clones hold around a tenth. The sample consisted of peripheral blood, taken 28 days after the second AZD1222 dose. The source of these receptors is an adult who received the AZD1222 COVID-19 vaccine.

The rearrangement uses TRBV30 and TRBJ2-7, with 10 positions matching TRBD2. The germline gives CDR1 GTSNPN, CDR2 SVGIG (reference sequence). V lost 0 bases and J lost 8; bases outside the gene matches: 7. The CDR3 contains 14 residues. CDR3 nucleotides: TGTGCCTGGAGTGTACAGGGTAGCGGGGGGCAGCAGTACTTC. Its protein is CAWSVQGSGGQQYF.

CDR3 bases: TGTGCCAGCAGTTACCCCCCGGGACAGGGGGCGTCAGCTTTCTTT. Its protein is CASSYPPGQGASAFF. This chain uses TRBV6-5 with TRBJ1-1; 12 bases are shared with TRBD1. Trimming at V came to 2 bases and at J to 10 bases, leaving 8 bases not matched to a gene. CDR1 is MNHEY and CDR2 is SVGAGI in the germline V gene. This CDR3 contains 15 residues.

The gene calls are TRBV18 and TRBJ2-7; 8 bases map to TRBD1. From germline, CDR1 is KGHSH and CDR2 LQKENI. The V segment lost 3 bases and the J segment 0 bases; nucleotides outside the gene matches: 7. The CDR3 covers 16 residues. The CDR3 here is CASSPGTGTYSYEQYF. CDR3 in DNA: TGTGCCAGCTCACCTGGGACAGGTACATACTCCTACGAGCAGTACTTC.

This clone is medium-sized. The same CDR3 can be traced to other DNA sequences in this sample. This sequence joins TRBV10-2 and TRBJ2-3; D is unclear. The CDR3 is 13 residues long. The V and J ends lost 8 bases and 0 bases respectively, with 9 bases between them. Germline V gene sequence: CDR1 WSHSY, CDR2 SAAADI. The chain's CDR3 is CASRRGSTDTQYF. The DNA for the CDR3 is TGCGCCAGCCGCCGCGGAAGCACAGATACGCAGTATTTT.

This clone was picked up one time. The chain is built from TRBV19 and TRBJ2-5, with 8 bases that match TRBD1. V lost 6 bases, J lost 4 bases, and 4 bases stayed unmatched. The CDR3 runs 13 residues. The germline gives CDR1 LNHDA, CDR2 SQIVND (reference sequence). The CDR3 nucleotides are TGTGCCAGTAGCTCTGGACAGGGAGAGACCCAGTACTTC. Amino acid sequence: CASSSGQGETQYF.

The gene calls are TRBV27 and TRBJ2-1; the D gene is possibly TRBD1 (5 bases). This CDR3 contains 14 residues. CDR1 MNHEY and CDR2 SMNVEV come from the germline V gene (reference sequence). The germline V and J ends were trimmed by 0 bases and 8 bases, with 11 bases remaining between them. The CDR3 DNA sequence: TGTGCCAGCAGTTTATCCAGGGTGGCAGATGAGCAGTTCTTC. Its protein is CASSLSRVADEQFF.

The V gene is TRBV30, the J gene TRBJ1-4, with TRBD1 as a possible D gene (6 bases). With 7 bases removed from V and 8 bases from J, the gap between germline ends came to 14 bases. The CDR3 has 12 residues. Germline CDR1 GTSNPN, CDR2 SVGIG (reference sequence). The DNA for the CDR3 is TGTGCCTCAAACGGACAGACAGAAAAACTGTTTTTT. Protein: CASNGQTEKLFF.

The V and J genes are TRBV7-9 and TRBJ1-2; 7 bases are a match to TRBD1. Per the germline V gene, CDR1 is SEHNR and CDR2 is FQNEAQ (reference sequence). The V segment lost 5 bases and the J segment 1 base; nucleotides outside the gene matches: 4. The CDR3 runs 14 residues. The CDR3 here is CASSLGQSNYGYTF. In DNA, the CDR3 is TGTGCCAGCAGCCTGGGACAGAGTAACTATGGCTACACCTTC. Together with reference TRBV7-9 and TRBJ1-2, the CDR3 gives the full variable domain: DTGVSQNPRHKITKRGQNVTFRCDPISEHNRLYWYRQTLGQGPEFLTYFQNEAQLEKSRLLSDRFSAERPKGSFSTLEIQRTEQGDSAMYLCASSLGQSNYGYTFGSGTRLTVV.

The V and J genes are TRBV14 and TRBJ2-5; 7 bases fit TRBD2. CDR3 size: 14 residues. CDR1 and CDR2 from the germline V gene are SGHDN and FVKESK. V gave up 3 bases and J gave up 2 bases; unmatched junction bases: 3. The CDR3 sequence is CASSQIAGQETQYF. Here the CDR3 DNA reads TGTGCCAGCAGCCAGATAGCGGGTCAAGAGACCCAGTACTTC.

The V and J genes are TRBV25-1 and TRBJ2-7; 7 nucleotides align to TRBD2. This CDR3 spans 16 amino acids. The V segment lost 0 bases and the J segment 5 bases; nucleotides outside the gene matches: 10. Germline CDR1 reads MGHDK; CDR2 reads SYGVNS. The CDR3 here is CASSEYLGEGRNEQYF. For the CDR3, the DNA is TGTGCCAGCAGTGAATATCTAGGGGAGGGCCGCAACGAGCAGTACTTC.

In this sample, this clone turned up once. CDR3 amino acids: CASSERLLIAGWNEQFF. DNA of the CDR3: TGTGCCAGCAGCGAACGCCTCCTGATAGCGGGATGGAATGAGCAGTTCTTC. V is TRBV13 and J is TRBJ2-1, with 8 bases aligning to TRBD2. This CDR3 spans 17 amino acids. The germline V gene has CDR1 PRHDT and CDR2 FYEKMQ (reference sequence). Trimming cost V 5 bases and J 7 bases; bases outside gene matches: 16.

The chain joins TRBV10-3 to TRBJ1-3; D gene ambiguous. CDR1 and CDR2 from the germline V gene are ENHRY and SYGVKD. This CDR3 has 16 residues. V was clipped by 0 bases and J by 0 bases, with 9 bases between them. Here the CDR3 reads CAISESVSNSGNTIYF. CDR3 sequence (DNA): TGTGCCATCAGTGAGTCGGTCAGCAACTCTGGAAACACCATATATTTT.

This chain's CDR3 is CASSLAVGQNTEAFF. The CDR3 bases are TGCGCCAGCAGCTTGGCGGTGGGCCAGAACACTGAAGCTTTCTTT. V gene TRBV5-1 combines with J gene TRBJ1-1; D unclear. Germline V lookup: CDR1 SGHRS, CDR2 YFSETQ. The V and J ends lost 0 bases and 1 base respectively, with 10 bases between them. This CDR3 contains 15 residues.

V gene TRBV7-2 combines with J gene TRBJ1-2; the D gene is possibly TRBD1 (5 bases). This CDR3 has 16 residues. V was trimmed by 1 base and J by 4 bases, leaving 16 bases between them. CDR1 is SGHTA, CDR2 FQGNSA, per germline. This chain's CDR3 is CASSLVGVGDLYGYTF. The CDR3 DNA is TGTGCCAGCAGCTTAGTGGGGGTAGGGGACCTCTATGGCTACACCTTC.

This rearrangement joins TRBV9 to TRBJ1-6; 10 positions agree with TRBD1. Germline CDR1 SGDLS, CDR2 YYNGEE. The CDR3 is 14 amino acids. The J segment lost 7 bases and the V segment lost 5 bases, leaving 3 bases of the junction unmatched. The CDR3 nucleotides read TGTGCCAGCAGTTCGGACAGGGGGAATTCACCCCTCCACTTT. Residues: CASSSDRGNSPLHF.

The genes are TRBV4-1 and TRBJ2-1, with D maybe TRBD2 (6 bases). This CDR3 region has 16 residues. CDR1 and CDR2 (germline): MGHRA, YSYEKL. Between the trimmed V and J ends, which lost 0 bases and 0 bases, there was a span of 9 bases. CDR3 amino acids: CASSQDGLSSYNEQFF. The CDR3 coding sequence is TGCGCCAGCAGCCAAGATGGACTAAGCTCCTACAATGAGCAGTTCTTC.